These 18 T cell receptor beta chains originate from one sample sequenced in a study of regulatory T cells in long-lasting Graves disease. Relying on iRepertoire HTBI primers and Arm-PCR of CDR3 regions, the team built TCR beta libraries. TCRdb reprocessed the multiplex PCR reads with MiXCR, giving one entry per CDR3 protein. Among about half a million distinct CDR3 sequences, around a fifth were seen once, and the ten largest hold 13%. Time point: persistent/refractory GD, antithyroid drugs over 5 years with positive TRAb. RNA extracted from PBMCs served as the sequencing template. Sequencing used peripheral blood mononuclear cells (PBMCs), obtained when the disease was refractory, from a patient treated with antithyroid drugs. These receptor sequences come from a female donor with Graves disease.

This clonotype was counted between two and nine times. The chain recombines TRBV28 with TRBJ2-3, with D unclear. In germline, CDR1 is MDHEN, CDR2 SYDVKM. The CDR3 contains 13 residues. V lost 6 bases and J 6 bases, leaving 13 bases between the germline ends. The chain's CDR3 is CASRPSQVDTQYF. The CDR3 DNA reads TGTGCCAGCAGACCCTCGCAGGTGGATACGCAGTATTTT.

Only a few counts were recorded for this clonotype. The chain has TRBV6-1 and TRBJ1-1; D unresolved. CDR3 length: 13 amino acids. The V gene's germline CDR1 is MNHNS and CDR2 SASEGT. With 6 bases removed from V and 3 bases from J, the gap between germline ends came to 11 bases. This CDR3 is CASRLTDYTEAFF. The CDR3 DNA reads TGTGCCAGCAGGCTGACGGACTACACTGAAGCTTTCTTT.

This clonotype was found many times. The chain carries TRBV20-1 and TRBJ1-1; TRBD1 matches 10 bases. CDR3 length: 14 residues. Germline V gene lookup returns CDR1 DFQATT and CDR2 SNEGSKA (reference sequence). V shed 6 bases, J shed 4 bases, and the junction held 8 bases outside the gene matches. The CDR3: CSADRGLGGTEAFF. CDR3 bases: TGCAGTGCCGACAGGGGGCTAGGTGGCACTGAAGCTTTCTTT.

This clonotype was seen ten or more times. The chain carries TRBV12-3 or TRBV12-4 and TRBJ1-1, with D uncertain. The germline V and J ends were trimmed by 6 bases and 1 base, with 9 bases remaining between them. The CDR3 has 13 amino acids. The CDR3 spells CASRTTENTEAFF. The CDR3 DNA reads as TGTGCCAGCAGAACGACCGAGAACACTGAAGCTTTCTTT.

This clonotype was seen a few times. The chain uses TRBV12-3 or TRBV12-4 and TRBJ2-5; D tentatively reads TRBD1 or TRBD2 (6 bases each). The ends were cut back, 6 bases at V and 5 bases at J, with 16 bases in the middle. This CDR3 region has 14 residues. The CDR3 nucleotides are TGTGCCAGCAGGGGGGGCGACGCAGGGGAGACCCAGTACTTC. This translates into CASRGGDAGETQYF.

A note on this clonotype: This may come from a read error, since a much larger clone is one base off. The V and J genes are TRBV11-2 and TRBJ2-5; no clear D. Germline V lookup: CDR1 SGHAT, CDR2 FQNNGV. CDR3 length equals 12 residues. CDR3 protein: CASSLDLETQHF. The DNA for the CDR3 is TGTGCCAGCAGCTTAGATCTGGAGACCCAGCACTTC.

This clonotype was seen a few times. With a much larger clone just one base away, this may be a read error. This rearrangement joins TRBV6-9 to TRBJ2-5, with D unresolved. Germline CDR1 is MNHGY and CDR2 is SVAAGI. CDR3 length equals 13 residues. The CDR3 reads CAGSYGGKETQYF. The CDR3 DNA reads as TGTGCCGGCAGTTACGGTGGGAAGGAGACCCAGTACTTC.

This rearrangement joins TRBV4-1 to TRBJ2-2; D ambiguous. V was shortened by 1 base and J by 1 base, with 10 bases between the two germline ends. This CDR3 spans 16 amino acids. Germline V CDR1 and CDR2: MGHRA, YSYEKL. The CDR3: CASSQGERENTGELFF. The CDR3 DNA sequence: TGCGCCAGCAGCCAAGGGGAAAGGGAGAACACCGGGGAGCTGTTTTTT.

This chain connects TRBV7-2 to TRBJ2-2, with 7 bases identical to TRBD2. Germline V gives CDR1 SGHTA, CDR2 FQGNSA. The CDR3 has 15 amino acids. J was trimmed by 6 bases and V by 5 bases; bases with no gene match: 9. In DNA, the CDR3 is TGTGCCAGCAGCCTACTGGCGGGAGACGCCGGGGAGCTGTTTTTT. This sequence encodes CASSLLAGDAGELFF.

To note about this clonotype: This may come from a read error, since a much larger clone is one base off. V gene TRBV7-2 combines with J gene TRBJ2-5; D may be TRBD2 (5 bases). CDR3 length equals 15 residues. Trimming took 2 bases from V and 5 from J, leaving 15 bases between them. CDR1 SGHTA and CDR2 FQGNSA come from the germline V gene. CDR3 protein: CASSLSEAEGETQYF. The CDR3 region has the DNA TGTGCCAGCAGCTTATCGGAGGCGGAAGGGGAGACCCAGTACTTC.

The chain uses TRBV9 and TRBJ1-6, with TRBD1 as a possible D gene (5 bases). The CDR3 consists of 17 residues. Trimming stripped 4 bases from V and 6 bases from J, with 20 bases between. Per the germline V gene, CDR1 is SGDLS and CDR2 is YYNGEE. The CDR3 loop reads CASSPYSPGRANSPLHF. CDR3 DNA: TGTGCCAGCAGCCCCTACTCCCCGGGCAGGGCTAATTCACCCCTCCACTTT.

Concerning this clonotype: A read error is possible here, since a much larger clone lies one base away. This chain joins TRBV5-1 and TRBJ1-2; the D is unclear. This CDR3 has 14 residues. The germline CDR1 and CDR2 sequences are SGHRS and YFSETQ. CDR3 DNA: TGCACCAGCAGCGAACAGCGGTCTGGAAGGGGCTACACCTTC. As protein: CTSSEQRSGRGYTF.

This clonotype was found many times. The CDR3 region has the DNA TGTGCCAGCAGTTTCCTACTAGCGGGGGGCGACCGGTACGAGCAGTACTTC. Translation: CASSFLLAGGDRYEQYF. The chain is built from TRBV28 and TRBJ2-7; 12 positions agree with TRBD2. CDR3 length: 17 residues. Germline V lookup: CDR1 MDHEN, CDR2 SYDVKM. The ends lost 3 bases at V and 4 bases at J; junction bases unmatched: 10.

The chain recombines TRBV29-1 with TRBJ2-7; tentatively, D is TRBD1 (5 bases). The CDR3 has 13 amino acids. V gave up 6 bases and J gave up 6 bases, with 18 bases separating them. CDR1 is SQVTM and CDR2 is ANQGSEA in the germline V gene. CDR3 in amino acids: CSVSTSNGAEQYF. In DNA, the CDR3 is TGCAGCGTCTCTACCTCGAATGGGGCCGAGCAGTACTTC.

In this sample, this clonotype turned up many times. In nucleotides, the CDR3 is TGTGCCAGCAGCTTAGCGGCCGTTTGGCCCCAGCATTTT. This sequence encodes CASSLAAVWPQHF. V and J are TRBV11-2 and TRBJ1-5; D is unclear. The CDR3 loop spans 13 amino acids. With 1 base removed from V and 9 bases from J, the gap between germline ends came to 10 bases. Germline lookup yields CDR1 SGHAT and CDR2 FQNNGV.

The V call is TRBV19, the J call TRBJ1-2; D not certain. V lost 9 bases and J lost 1, with 15 bases in between. Germline lookup yields CDR1 LNHDA and CDR2 SQIVND (reference sequence). This CDR3 has 14 amino acids. The CDR3 DNA follows: TGTGCCAGCCGGTCTGTCGACTTTAACTATGGCTACACCTTC. It yields the protein CASRSVDFNYGYTF.

The chain employs TRBV5-1 and TRBJ2-3, with D perhaps TRBD1 (6 bases). Between the trimmed V and J ends, which lost 1 base and 2 bases, there was a span of 11 bases. The CDR3 sequence is 15 residues long. Looked up from germline, CDR1 is SGHRS and CDR2 is YFSETQ. The CDR3 reads CASSLSGQFTDTQYF. The CDR3 DNA reads TGCGCCAGCAGCTTGTCCGGACAGTTCACAGATACGCAGTATTTT. The entire variable domain, with the rest obtained from reference TRBV5-1 and TRBJ2-3, is as follows: KAGVTQTPRYLIKTRGQQVTLSCSPISGHRSVSWYQQTPGQGLQFLFEYFSETQRNKGNFPGRFSGRQFSNSRSEMNVSTLELGDSALYLCASSLSGQFTDTQYFGPGTRLTVL.

The table lists this clonotype with many counts. The rearrangement links TRBV28 to TRBJ1-1, with 8 nucleotides matching TRBD1. The CDR3 totals 13 residues. V lost 8 bases and J lost 7; bases outside the gene matches: 9. The V gene's germline CDR1 is MDHEN and CDR2 SYDVKM. The CDR3 sequence is CASLDRAEGEAFF. CDR3 nucleotides: TGTGCCAGCCTGGACAGGGCTGAAGGTGAAGCTTTCTTT. The full variable domain, rest sourced from reference TRBV28 and TRBJ1-1, is DVKVTQSSRYLVKRTGEKVFLECVQDMDHENMFWYRQDPGLGLRLIYFSYDVKMKEKGDIPEGYSVSREKKERFSLILESASTNQTSMYLCASLDRAEGEAFFGQGTRLTVV.